This T cell receptor beta chain was recorded in a study of spatial heterogeneity in lung cancer. Carried by each TCR cDNA molecule was a unique molecular identifier. TCRdb processed the 5' RACE reads anew with MiXCR; each CDR3 protein has one entry. The profile shows 6,500 to 8,500 distinct CDR3 sequences, 9.7% of them singletons. Time point of the sample: sample taken at primary tumor resection. Sequencing of whole RNA from tumor, nontumor lung or frozen PBMC involved no sorting. The germline V and J ends were trimmed by 3 bases and 4 bases, with 6 bases remaining between them. This CDR3 region has 12 residues. Germline V gene lookup returns CDR1 MDHEN and CDR2 SYDVKM. This clonotype is labeled medium-sized (0.01 to 0.1%).

The chain links TRBV28 to TRBJ1-2; D might be TRBD1 (5 bases). The sequencing used normal lung tissue next to the tumor, collected at surgery. This sequence originates from a male donor with early-stage non-small cell lung cancer. CDR3: CASSLGGYGYTF. The DNA of the CDR3 is TGTGCCAGCAGTTTGGGGGGCTATGGCTACACCTTC.